Reported below is one T cell receptor (beta chain). Antigen: not known. Carrying UMI labels, the TRB cDNA libraries were prepared through 5' RACE. Following a re-call of the 5' RACE reads, TCRdb has one entry per CDR3 protein and lacks DNA. The repertoire table contains roughly 40,000 distinct CDR3 sequences. This CDR3 is 16 amino acids long. From germline, CDR1 is SEHNR and CDR2 FQNEAQ (reference sequence). This entry comes from a study of CXCR3-negative and CXCR3-positive naive CD8 T cells. Overall study findings and caveats: The study inferred TCR strength from TRB CDR3 properties and found comparable surface CD5 between naive subsets.

This chain links TRBV7-9 with TRBJ1-2; the TCRdb D gene call, TRBD1, has no DNA to confirm it. This clonotype was sampled from a human donor in good health. Some clones in this sample may be carry-over from other donors' samples. Sequencing used memory CD8+ T cells from blood. Here the CDR3 reads CASSLPWGQNNYGYTF.